This paragraph reports one TCR beta chain. What it recognizes is unknown. This specimen comes from a study of cytomegalovirus exposure and HLA in healthy donors. The study, taken as a whole, reports: The only immune exposure information that was available was CMV serostatus. The classifier was said to identify cytomegalovirus status with high specificity and sensitivity. Cytomegalovirus association was listed for about 180 TCR beta chains.

Germline loops: CDR1 SQVTM, CDR2 ANQGSEA. CDR3 length equals 17 residues. The trim removed 8 bases at V and 4 bases at J, leaving 20 bases unmatched. Researchers ran the PCR with 60 Vbeta and 13 Jbeta primers. Sequenced by immunoSEQ multiplex PCR; TCRdb stores in-frame clones only, minus some. The table has 160,000 or so clones, 87% seen once. The receptor comes from a woman in her thirties in good health and CMV-seronegative. Material for sequencing was PBMCs. The genes are TRBV29-1 and TRBJ2-5, with 9 bases fitting TRBD2. The CDR3 reads CSPFFGLPSGGRETQYF. The CDR3 DNA reads TGCAGCCCGTTCTTCGGACTTCCGAGCGGGGGGCGAGAGACCCAGTACTTC. The full variable domain, in which reference TRBV29-1 and TRBJ2-5 provide the parts outside the CDR3, is SAVISQKPSRDICQRGTSLTIQCQVDSQVTMMFWYRQQPGQSLTLIATANQGSEATYESGFVIDKFPISRPNLTFSTLTVSNMSPEDSSIYLCSPFFGLPSGGRETQYFGPGTRLLVL.